This T cell receptor beta chain was documented in a study of shared clonotypes between healthy human individuals. The authors combined CD45RO+ cells with CCR7-negative CD45RA+ TemRA cells as CD8 memory. Trimming took 9 bases from V and 0 from J, leaving 12 bases between them. The germline V gene encodes CDR1 SNHLY and CDR2 FYNNEI. The CDR3 has 13 amino acids. TCRdb's copy holds only in-frame clones and misses some; the assay was immunoSEQ multiplex PCR. The sample carries 100,000 or so clones, roughly 70% recorded once. What was sequenced was memory CD8+ T cells sorted from blood. Subset reported: CD45RO+ cells pooled with CCR7-negative TemRA cells. This receptor was taken from a woman in her twenties or thirties in good health. The J gene is TRBJ2-7, the V gene TRBV2; D is unresolved. The CDR3: CARRNFFSYEQYF. As DNA, the CDR3 is TGTGCCAGGCGAAATTTCTTCTCCTACGAGCAGTACTTC.